This T cell receptor (beta chain) was retrieved from a study of pediatric ulcerative colitis. This clone was observed a few times. This CDR3 is built from 14 residues. Germline V gives CDR1 SGDLS, CDR2 YYNGEE. Trimming cost V 4 bases and J 0 bases; bases outside gene matches: 4. Only in-frame clones appear in the TCRdb table, and some are missing; sequencing was by immunoSEQ multiplex PCR. Among about 64,000 clones listed, 77% were seen once. The clonotype originates from a boy between 5 and 17 years old with moderate ulcerative colitis. The genes are TRBV9 and TRBJ2-7; 7 positions match TRBD2. The specimen was blood. The CDR3 DNA sequence: TGTGCCAGCAGCCGGGGAGGGAGCTCCTACGAGCAGTACTTC. Protein: CASSRGGSSYEQYF.